This TCR beta chain was sequenced in a study of persistence of HIV-infected CD4 T cells. The overall study: Donors had been on suppressive ART for a median of around eight years. Blood samples, up to roughly 200 mL, came from multiple time points, except two leukapheresis donors sampled once. Study-level results: Degenerate expanded CDR3beta sequences were enriched among CMV- and Gag-responding cells.

The germline gives CDR1 SGHRS, CDR2 YFSETQ. This CDR3 comprises 16 residues. Trimming removed 2 bases from V and 0 bases from J, with 12 bases in between. Lysates of CMV-infected fibroblasts at 10 ug/mL stimulated these cells. Memory cells lacking CD40L and CD69 with high CD45RO were sorted. Sequencing used immunoSEQ version 4 in survey mode. The repertoire was sequenced with immunoSEQ multiplex PCR; TCRdb's copy has only in-frame clones and lacks some. The repertoire holds 25,000 to 35,000 clones, with approximately 80% as singletons. On this clone: Its antigen is as yet unknown.

This rearrangement joins TRBV5-1 to TRBJ2-1; D may be TRBD1 (5 bases). This sequence was found in an adult man with HIV who was CMV-seropositive. Sample: CD4+ T cells sorted from PBMCs after approximately 19-hour stimulation, taken from a patient who received antiretroviral therapy. The CDR3 region has the DNA TGCGCCAGCAGCTTAGGTACAGGCAGCTCCTACAATGAGCAGTTCTTC. As protein: CASSLGTGSSYNEQFF.